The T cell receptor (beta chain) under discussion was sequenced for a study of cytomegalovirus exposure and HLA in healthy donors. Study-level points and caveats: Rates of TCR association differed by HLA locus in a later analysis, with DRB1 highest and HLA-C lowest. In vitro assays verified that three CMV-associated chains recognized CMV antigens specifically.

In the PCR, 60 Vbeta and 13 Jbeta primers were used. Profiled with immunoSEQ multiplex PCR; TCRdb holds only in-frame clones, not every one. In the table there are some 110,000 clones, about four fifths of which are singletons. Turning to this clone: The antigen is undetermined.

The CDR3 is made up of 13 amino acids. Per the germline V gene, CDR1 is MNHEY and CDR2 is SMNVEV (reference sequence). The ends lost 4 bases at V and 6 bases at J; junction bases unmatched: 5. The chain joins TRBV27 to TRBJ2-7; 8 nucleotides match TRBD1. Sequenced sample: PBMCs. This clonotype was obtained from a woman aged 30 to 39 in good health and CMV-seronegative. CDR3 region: CASSYRGYREQYF. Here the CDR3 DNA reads TGTGCCAGCAGTTACAGGGGGTATCGCGAGCAGTACTTC.